This T cell receptor (beta chain) stems from a study of blood T cell repertoires in COVID-19. Across the study: Whether acute or convalescent, the COVID-19 samples came from the United States, Italy and Spain. The cDNA or gDNA used as material had been derived from T cells, B-cell-depleted T cells, or PBMCs.

This CDR3 has 15 residues. CDR1 and CDR2 from the germline V gene are LGHDT and YNNKEL (reference sequence). TCRdb's table, derived via immunoSEQ multiplex PCR, lists solely in-frame clones and lacks some. The sample yields some 380,000 clones, more than 65% seen once. Sequences were obtained from peripheral blood. The clonotype comes from a human donor with acute or convalescent COVID-19. The donor label of this sample is uncertain. The chain employs TRBV3-1 (or the pseudogene TRBV3-2) and TRBJ2-5, with 9 bases aligning to TRBD1. The end of the DNA fits TRBJ2-7 better, so the J call may be wrong. CDR3 nucleotides: TGTGCCAGCAGCCCTTCCTACGGGACAGGGCGCGAGCAGTACTTC. Its translation is CASSPSYGTGREQYF.